This TCR beta chain appears in the sequencing data of a study of cytomegalovirus exposure and HLA in healthy donors (dated by TCRdb to 2015 to 2018). Looking at the study overall: According to an earlier analysis of 550 to 750 of the donors, 150 million to 200 million T cells yielded 117 million unique TCR beta sequences and 276 Gb of sequence data. Of the roughly 400 genotyped donors, 80% to 90% were placed in the genetic ancestry cluster associated with self-reported Caucasian donors. Roughly five DR-DQ haplotypes were treated as single units for association and clustering because of strong linkage in the cohort. Typing coverage varied by locus: roughly 629-640 donors for A, B, C, DRB1 and DQB1; approximately 500 for DQA1; nearly 610 for DPA1; around 490 for DPB1. Rather than using new phenotypic data, the later analysis identified candidate immune exposures from TCR beta sequences and from how often those sequences occurred across donors. Donor age, sex, ethnicity and CMV serostatus were compiled alongside the repertoire data. On average, 235,054 unique TCR beta nucleotide sequences were sequenced per donor among 398 genotyped donors of the cohort, with 15% to 20% of those sequences being non-productive. Using immunosequencing, the study profiled T cell repertoires from about 610 subjects and related those repertoires to cytomegalovirus serostatus. A later analysis re-examined previously published TCR beta repertoires from roughly 650 donors and added high-resolution HLA genotyping to investigate patterns of TCR occurrence. Approximately 310 gigabases of sequencing data and tens of millions of unique TCR sequences were included in an early release covering over 600 HLA-typed donors. The study aimed to test whether cataloging public T cell receptors could reveal signatures of past pathogen exposure. In addition to the first cohort of approximately 650 subjects, a separate validation cohort of 120 different subjects was used. To decide whether each TCR beta V gene segment behaved as functional or pseudogenic, an earlier analysis of approximately 590 of the donors relied on high-throughput TCR beta sequencing. To predict cytomegalovirus infection status, the study combined high-throughput TCR immunosequencing, statistical association of individual TCRs with disease status, and machine learning. Genome-wide SNP genotypes for about 65% of the roughly 670 donors were used in a later genetic analysis, which treated that subset as a discovery cohort. Every repertoire in the discovery cohort had been generated on one and the same sequencing platform. HLA typing included class I and class II loci at four-digit resolution. Results and caveats for the whole study, not just this receptor: An association between a missense DCLRE1C variant and V-gene and J-gene trimming of TCR beta chains was found in a later genetic analysis and replicated in an independent cohort. Most TCR sequences were seen in very few donors, while some public TCRs were found in many individuals. Linkage disequilibrium might explain the correlated functional status among segregating V segments, but an unknown experimental factor could not be excluded. Specific HLA alleles were associated with 18,000 or so TCR beta sequences at a false discovery rate of 0.05 in a later analysis. In a later analysis, HLA-associated TCR beta chains were found to be more clonally expanded and to have lower generation probabilities than equally common non-associated chains. A few of the identified cytomegalovirus-associated TCR beta chains were confirmed in vitro to be specific for cytomegalovirus antigens. A cluster of highly shared sequence variants was judged likely to represent a technical artifact of the sequencing pipeline. Several of the top co-occurrence clusters appeared to be linked to parvovirus B19, influenza, CMV and Epstein-Barr virus, according to a later analysis. When HLA alleles, especially DR and DQ, strongly co-occurred, attributing TCR associations to individual alleles was difficult. The presence/absence analyses assumed that sequencing depth was roughly uniform across donors, and that assumption may not be true. A total of 150 to 200 TCR beta chains were listed by the study as associated with cytomegalovirus. An earlier analysis of roughly 570 of the donors showed that most TCR beta V segments appeared in productive rearrangements either about 90% or about 30% of the time, which broadly matched IMGT annotations. In both the original and validation cohorts, the classifier was reported to diagnose cytomegalovirus status with high specificity and sensitivity. Approximately 18 rarely observed V segments, including chromosome 9 orphons, were excluded from the earlier analysis of a few hundred of the donors because counts were too low. A later analysis found that TCR association rates varied across HLA loci, with DRB1 alleles showing the most associated TCRs and HLA-C alleles the fewest. Because some donors lacked HLA typing at each locus, the association tests relied only on the typed subset. A later genetic analysis reported fewer N-insertions in productive TCRs among donors in an Asian-associated ancestry cluster than the approximately 700-donor mean. Some IMGT-functional V segments, including TRBV6-2 and TRBV6-3, could not be distinguished by the 87-base-pair reads and were therefore excluded. Only TCR beta chains were sequenced in this cohort, and the absence of alpha or paired-chain data limited detectable features. A further reported finding was that TCR beta sequences accurately predicted the HLA-A and HLA-B alleles for most subjects in the first cohort. The only immune exposure information available for the cohort was CMV serostatus. The authors suggested that the approach could potentially be generalized to other disease states and immunological phenotypes. In a later analysis, most CMV-associated TCR beta chains were found to appear HLA-restricted, with HLA associations seemingly driven largely by CMV exposure.

Receptor amplification or capture employed the immunoSEQ multiplex PCR assay. For the multiplex PCR, a mixture combining 60 forward primers for TCR Vbeta segments and 13 reverse primers for TCR Jbeta segments was used. The CDR3 region of rearranged TCR beta genes was amplified from genomic DNA with a multiplex PCR assay. On the Illumina HiSeq System, the amplified TCR beta libraries were sequenced as 87-base-pair reads. The source study handled its data this way. In a later analysis, tens of millions of unique TCR beta chains were counted across the roughly 700 repertoires, and roughly 11 million of these chains were shared by at least two donors. Raw reads were error-corrected and collapsed into unique sequences by a nearest-neighbor algorithm in which closely related sequences were merged to remove PCR and sequencing errors. V, D and J gene segments were assigned by aligning CDR3 sequences to IMGT reference sequences. For a sequence to be retained, at least a six-nucleotide match to both a V gene segment and a J gene segment was required. Rearrangements were classified as productive when the CDR3 lacked stop codons and remained in frame with V and J, and all other rearrangements were classified as non-productive. Following IMGT convention, CDR3 was defined as the stretch from the second conserved V-encoded cysteine up to the conserved J-encoded phenylalanine. The earlier analysis of approximately 500 of the donors excluded sequences that lacked an unambiguous match to a single V gene segment. In an earlier analysis of approximately 500 of the donors, a V segment was called functional when productive rearrangements were above 56.7%, and segregating when the standard deviation between donors exceeded 5%. A statistical classification framework was developed to diagnose cytomegalovirus status using the catalog of TCR beta chain sequences. V and J gene assignment, in a later analysis, came from comparing TCR nucleotide sequences with IMGT/GENE-DB human TR gene sequences. Using the TCRdist pipeline, a later analysis assigned CDR3 sequences along with most-parsimonious VDJ recombination scenarios. In a later analysis, each TCR beta chain was defined by its CDR3 amino acid sequence together with its V-gene family, and reads lacking a unique V-gene family were excluded. In a later analysis, 500 to 650 highly shared, low-generation-probability nucleotide sequences were removed to address suspected cross-contamination and a sequencing artifact. A later analysis calculated a clonal expansion index for each public chain from normalized within-repertoire ranks of inferred template counts. In a later analysis, generation probabilities were computed using a VDJ recombination model fitted to out-of-frame rearrangements, and the results were checked against IGoR. Hypergeometric tests were used in a later analysis to score TCR-TCR, TCR-HLA and TCR-CMV co-occurrence, with a repertoire-size bias correction applied to the TCR pairs. In a later analysis, false discovery rates were estimated by permuting HLA or CMV assignments 20 times. In a later analysis, co-occurring TCRs were grouped using DBSCAN, with TCRdist sequence similarity added in when clustering inside HLA-allele-positive subsets. Co-occurrence clustering excluded repertoires with fewer than 30,000 or more than 120,000 public chains, plus five with anomalous nucleotide sharing. What TCRdb holds here is the immuneACCESS table cut down to in-frame rearrangements. Part of the clones is not present; checked against another copy, under half of the missing clones reflect an unresolved V gene, and the others are unexplained. V, J and clone size were drawn from that table, and D and trimming were deduced from the DNA. This sample lists around 200,000 clones; roughly 80% were detected once. Around 1.6% of the sample rests with the top ten.

In its sample, this clone was seen many times. The target of this receptor is not known. No quality values exist for individual bases; no much larger clone is one base distant. The germline V gene yields MGHRA for CDR1 and YSYEKL for CDR2. Inclusive of the bounding cysteine and phenylalanine, the CDR3 is 16 residues long. Left in the record is the CDR3 DNA by itself, 48 bases read in frame from the first base. V is pruned by 0 bases and J by 5 bases, leaving 5 bases of the junction without a gene match. In total, over 600 healthy bone marrow donors made up the cohort. At the time of sampling, every cohort member was nominally healthy, though immune exposures that went unrecorded were likely present. The donor was CMV seronegative and belonged to the group of under 400 seronegative cohort members. Each donor provided a peripheral blood sample, and peripheral blood mononuclear cells were used for TCR beta sequencing. The Qiagen DNeasy Blood Extraction Kit was used to extract genomic DNA from the blood cell samples.

The specimen sequenced was PBMCs. This sequence originates from a woman aged 18-29 years in good health and CMV-seronegative. This receptor chain uses TRBV4-1 and TRBJ1-4, with TRBD1 identical over 8 junction bases. The DNA is as follows: TGCGCCAGCAGCCAAGAGCTGCGGACAGGGAATGAAAAACTGTTTTTT. Its translation is CASSQELRTGNEKLFF.